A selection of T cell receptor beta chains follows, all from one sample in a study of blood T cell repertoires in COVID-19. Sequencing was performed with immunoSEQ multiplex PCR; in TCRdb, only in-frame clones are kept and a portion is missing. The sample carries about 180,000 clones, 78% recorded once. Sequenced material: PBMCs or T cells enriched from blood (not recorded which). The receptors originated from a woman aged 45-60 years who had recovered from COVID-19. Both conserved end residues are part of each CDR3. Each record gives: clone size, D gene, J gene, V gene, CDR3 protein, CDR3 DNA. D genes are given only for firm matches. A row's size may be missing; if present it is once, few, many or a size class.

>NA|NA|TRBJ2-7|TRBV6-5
CASKYRQSYEQYF
TGTGCCAGCAAATACAGGCAGAGCTACGAGCAGTACTTC
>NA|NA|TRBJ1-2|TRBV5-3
CARSLAFSRGNYGYTF
TGTGCCAGAAGCTTGGCGTTCTCTCGGGGTAACTATGGCTACACCTTC
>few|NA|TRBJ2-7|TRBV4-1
CASSQAESSYEQYF
TGCGCCAGCAGCCAAGCAGAAAGCTCCTACGAGCAGTACTTC
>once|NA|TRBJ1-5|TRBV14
CASSNTGRGQSAPAF
TGTGCCAGCAGCAATACAGGGCGAGGGCAATCAGCCCCAGCATTT
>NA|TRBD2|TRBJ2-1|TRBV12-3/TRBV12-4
CASRLAGDNEQFF
TGTGCCAGCAGACTAGCGGGAGACAATGAGCAGTTCTTC
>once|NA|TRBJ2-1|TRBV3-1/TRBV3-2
CASSQDLEAHEQFF
TGTGCCAGCAGCCAAGATCTTGAGGCCCATGAGCAGTTCTTC
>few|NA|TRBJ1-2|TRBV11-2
CASSLGYSAGYTF
TGTGCCAGCAGCTTAGGGTACAGTGCTGGCTACACCTTC
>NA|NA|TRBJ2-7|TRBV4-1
CASSQGLNEQYF
TGCGCCAGCAGCCAAGGACTAAACGAGCAGTACTTC
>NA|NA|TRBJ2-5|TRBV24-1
CATSDLLLQYF
TGTGCCACCAGTGATTTACTACTCCAGTACTTC
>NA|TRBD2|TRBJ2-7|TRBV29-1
CSVEGRERYEQYF
TGCAGCGTTGAGGGGCGGGAGAGGTACGAGCAGTACTTC
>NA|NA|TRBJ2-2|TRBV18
CASSPTTQNTGELFF
TGTGCCAGCTCACCAACGACACAGAACACCGGGGAGCTGTTTTTT
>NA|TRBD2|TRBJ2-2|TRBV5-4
CASSSGGGLANTGELFF
TGTGCCAGCAGCTCGGGGGGGGGACTGGCGAACACCGGGGAGCTGTTTTTT
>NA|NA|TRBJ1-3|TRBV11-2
CASSRTRNTIYF
TGTGCCAGCAGCAGGACTAGGAACACCATATATTTT
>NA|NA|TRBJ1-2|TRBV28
CASSFTTLSFSYTF
TGTGCCAGCAGTTTCACGACTTTATCCTTTTCCTACACCTTC
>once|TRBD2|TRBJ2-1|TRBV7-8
CASRQTSGYNEQFF
TGTGCCAGCAGGCAGACTAGCGGATACAATGAGCAGTTCTTC
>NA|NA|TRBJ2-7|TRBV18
CASSLGQGSTYEQYF
TGTGCCAGCTCCCTCGGCCAGGGCTCGACCTACGAGCAGTACTTC
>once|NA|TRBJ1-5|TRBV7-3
CASSLPGRCNQPQHF
TGTGCCAGCAGCTTACCCGGGAGGTGCAATCAGCCCCAGCATTTT
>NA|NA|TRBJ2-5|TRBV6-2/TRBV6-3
CASSSAASAVQETQYF
TGTGCCAGCAGTTCTGCCGCCTCTGCAGTGCAGGAGACCCAGTACTTC
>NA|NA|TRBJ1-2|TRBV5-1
CASSSREVYGYTF
TGCGCCAGCAGCTCCAGGGAAGTTTATGGCTACACCTTC
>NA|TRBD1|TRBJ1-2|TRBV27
CASSSTGGYGYTF
TGTGCCAGCAGTTCCACAGGGGGCTATGGCTACACCTTC
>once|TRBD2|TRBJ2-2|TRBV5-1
CASSRMGTSKSNTGELFF
TGCGCCAGCAGTCGTATGGGGACTAGCAAATCGAACACCGGGGAGCTGTTTTTT
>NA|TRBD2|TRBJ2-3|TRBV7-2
CASSLSYLAARAADTQYF
TGTGCCAGCAGCTTATCGTATCTAGCGGCCCGGGCGGCAGATACGCAGTATTTT
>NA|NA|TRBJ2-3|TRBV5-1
CASSEGHNTDTQYF
TGCGCCAGCAGCGAAGGACACAACACAGATACGCAGTATTTT
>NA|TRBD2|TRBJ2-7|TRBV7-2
CASSVAGGTYEQYF
TGTGCCAGCAGTGTAGCGGGAGGGACCTACGAGCAGTACTTC
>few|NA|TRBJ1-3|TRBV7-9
CASSSLLWQAISGNTIYF
TGTGCCAGCAGCTCACTCCTCTGGCAGGCTATTTCTGGAAACACCATATATTTT
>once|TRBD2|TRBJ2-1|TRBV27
CASTPGGRGNEQFF
TGTGCCAGCACCCCCGGGGGGAGAGGGAATGAGCAGTTCTTC
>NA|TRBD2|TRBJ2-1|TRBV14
CASSRSTSGTNYNEQFF
TGTGCCAGCAGCCGTTCGACTAGCGGGACAAACTACAATGAGCAGTTCTTC
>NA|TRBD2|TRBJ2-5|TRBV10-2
CASSSGGLGTQYF
TGCGCCAGCAGTTCGGGAGGCCTGGGGACCCAGTACTTC
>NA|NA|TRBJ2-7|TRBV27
CASPHTYEQYF
TGTGCCAGCCCACACACCTACGAGCAGTACTTC
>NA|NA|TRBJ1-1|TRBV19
CASSHGRGFGTEAFF
TGTGCCAGTAGTCACGGCAGGGGTTTCGGCACTGAAGCTTTCTTT
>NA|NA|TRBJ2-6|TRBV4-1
CASSHFIAATEAGANVLTF
TGCGCCAGCAGCCATTTTATAGCCGCAACCGAGGCTGGGGCCAACGTCCTGACTTTC
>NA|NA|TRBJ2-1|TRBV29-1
CSVDSDYLRANEQFF
TGCAGCGTTGATTCGGACTATCTAAGGGCCAATGAGCAGTTCTTC
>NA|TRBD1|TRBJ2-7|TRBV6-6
CASRLHGTGLGEQYF
TGTGCCAGCAGATTACATGGGACAGGGTTGGGGGAGCAGTACTTC
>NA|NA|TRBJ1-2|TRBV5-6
CASSESFKTRGYTF
TGTGCCAGCAGCGAGAGTTTCAAGACGCGGGGCTACACCTTC
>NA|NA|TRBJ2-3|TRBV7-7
CASSRGRADTQYF
TGTGCCAGCAGCCGCGGCAGGGCAGATACGCAGTATTTT
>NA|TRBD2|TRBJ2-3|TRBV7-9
CASSLAGGFFTETQYF
TGTGCCAGCAGCTTAGCGGGGGGGTTCTTCACAGAGACGCAGTATTTT
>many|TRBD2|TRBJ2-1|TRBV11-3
CASSTGTSGYNEQFF
TGTGCCAGCAGCACCGGGACTAGCGGGTACAATGAGCAGTTCTTC
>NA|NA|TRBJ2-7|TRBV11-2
CASSPYTYEQYF
TGTGCCAGCAGCCCCTATACCTACGAGCAGTACTTC
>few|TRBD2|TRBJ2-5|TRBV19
CASSIDLAGGETQYF
TGTGCCAGTAGTATAGATTTGGCGGGAGGAGAGACCCAGTACTTC
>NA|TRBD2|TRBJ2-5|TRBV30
CAWKRRVVGSGSLQETQYF
TGTGCCTGGAAGAGGAGGGTGGTTGGTAGCGGGAGCCTACAAGAGACCCAGTACTTC
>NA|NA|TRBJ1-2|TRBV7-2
CASSPDPGRALYTF
TGTGCCAGCAGCCCCGACCCGGGCAGGGCACTGTACACCTTC
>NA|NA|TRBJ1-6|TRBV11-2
CASSLGQGNPLHF
TGTGCCAGCAGCTTGGGGCAGGGGAACCCCCTCCACTTT
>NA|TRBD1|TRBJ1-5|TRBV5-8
CASSFWTGEGSNQPQHF
TGTGCCAGCAGCTTCTGGACAGGGGAAGGGAGCAATCAGCCCCAGCATTTT
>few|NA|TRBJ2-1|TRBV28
CASSSVGEGTWDEQFF
TGTGCCAGCAGTTCAGTAGGCGAGGGCACTTGGGATGAGCAGTTCTTC
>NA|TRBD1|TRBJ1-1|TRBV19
CASSTGDSNTEAFF
TGTGCCAGTAGTACTGGGGACAGCAACACTGAAGCTTTCTTT